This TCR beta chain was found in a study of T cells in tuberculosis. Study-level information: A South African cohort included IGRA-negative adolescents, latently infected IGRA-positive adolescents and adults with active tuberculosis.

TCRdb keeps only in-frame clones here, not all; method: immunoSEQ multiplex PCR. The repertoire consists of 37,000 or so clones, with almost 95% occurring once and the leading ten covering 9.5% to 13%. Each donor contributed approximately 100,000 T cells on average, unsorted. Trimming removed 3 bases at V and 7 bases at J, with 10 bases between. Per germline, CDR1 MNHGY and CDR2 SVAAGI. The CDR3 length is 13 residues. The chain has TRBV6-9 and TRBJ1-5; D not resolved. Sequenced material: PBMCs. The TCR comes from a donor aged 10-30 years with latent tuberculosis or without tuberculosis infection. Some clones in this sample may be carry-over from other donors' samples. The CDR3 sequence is CASSYSTGQPQHF. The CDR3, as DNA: TGTGCCAGCAGTTACTCGACTGGGCAGCCCCAGCATTTT.